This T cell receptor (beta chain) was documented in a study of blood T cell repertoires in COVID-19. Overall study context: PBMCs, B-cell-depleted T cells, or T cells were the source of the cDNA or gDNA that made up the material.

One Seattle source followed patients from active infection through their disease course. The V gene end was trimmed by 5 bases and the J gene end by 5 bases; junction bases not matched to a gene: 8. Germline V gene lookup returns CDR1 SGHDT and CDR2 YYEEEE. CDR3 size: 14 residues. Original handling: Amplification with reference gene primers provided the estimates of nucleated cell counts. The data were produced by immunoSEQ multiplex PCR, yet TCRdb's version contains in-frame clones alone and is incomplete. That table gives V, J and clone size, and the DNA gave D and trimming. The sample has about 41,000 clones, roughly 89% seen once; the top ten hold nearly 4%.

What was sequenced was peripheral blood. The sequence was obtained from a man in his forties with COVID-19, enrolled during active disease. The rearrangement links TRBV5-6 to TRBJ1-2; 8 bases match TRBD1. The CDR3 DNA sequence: TGTGCCAGCAGGGAAGCAGGGGGCAGTTATGGCTACACCTTC. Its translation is CASREAGGSYGYTF. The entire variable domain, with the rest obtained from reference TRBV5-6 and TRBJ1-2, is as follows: DAGVTQSPTHLIKTRGQQVTLRCSPKSGHDTVSWYQQALGQGPQFIFQYYEEEERQRGNFPDRFSGHQFPNYSSELNVNALLLGDSALYLCASREAGGSYGYTFGSGTRLTVV.